A selection of T cell receptor beta chains follows, all from one sample in a study of T-cell memory formation after mild COVID-19. TCRdb independently ran MiXCR on the 5' RACE reads; one entry per CDR3 protein. The table includes 15,000 to 20,000 distinct CDR3 sequences, 20% to 30% detected once. Material for sequencing was PBMCs or a T cell subset sorted from them (not recorded which). The receptor source for this set is a man between 18 and 29 years old who had mild COVID-19 (a few samples of this study predate the infection). Cell type and time point are not known. The CDR3 runs from the conserved cysteine through the conserved F or W. Fields, in order: clone size, D gene, J gene, V gene, CDR3 DNA, CDR3 protein. A D gene is named only where the DNA matches it firmly. Clone size is not always given. Where it is, it says once, few, many or a class for expanded clones.

clone size: few
D gene: TRBD1
J gene: TRBJ2-3
V gene: TRBV12-3/TRBV12-4
CDR3 DNA: TGTGCCAGCAGTTTAGCAGGGGGCGTGATTACGTGGACAGATACGCAGTATTTT
CDR3 protein: CASSLAGGVITWTDTQYF

clone size: medium-sized
D gene: TRBD1
J gene: TRBJ1-2
V gene: TRBV7-8
CDR3 DNA: TGTGCCAGCAGCTCCGGACAGGGAGTGGACGGCTACACCTTC
CDR3 protein: CASSSGQGVDGYTF

clone size: many
D gene: NA
J gene: TRBJ1-5
V gene: TRBV19
CDR3 DNA: TGTGCCAGTAGTATATCTGCATCATTGCCCCAGCATTTT
CDR3 protein: CASSISASLPQHF

clone size: NA
D gene: NA
J gene: TRBJ1-2
V gene: TRBV30
CDR3 DNA: TGTGCCTGGACCCTGTACCAGGACTATGGCTACACCTTC
CDR3 protein: CAWTLYQDYGYTF

clone size: many
D gene: NA
J gene: TRBJ2-7
V gene: TRBV4-1
CDR3 DNA: TGCGCCAGCAGCCAAGAACCACCCCCCATCTGGGAGCAGTACTTC
CDR3 protein: CASSQEPPPIWEQYF

clone size: many
D gene: NA
J gene: TRBJ1-4
V gene: TRBV4-1
CDR3 DNA: TGCGCCAGCAGACAAGATCCGCTTATTAATGAAAAACTGTTTTTT
CDR3 protein: CASRQDPLINEKLFF

clone size: many
D gene: NA
J gene: TRBJ1-4
V gene: TRBV6-6
CDR3 DNA: TGTGCCAGCAGTTACATTGGGGGGGTAGCTGAAAAACTGTTTTTT
CDR3 protein: CASSYIGGVAEKLFF

clone size: few
D gene: TRBD2
J gene: TRBJ2-2
V gene: TRBV5-1
CDR3 DNA: TGCGCCAGCAGCTGGGCTGGACTAGCGGGGGCGATTAACACCGGGGAGCTGTTTTTT
CDR3 protein: CASSWAGLAGAINTGELFF

clone size: many
D gene: TRBD2
J gene: TRBJ2-3
V gene: TRBV11-2
CDR3 DNA: TGTGCCAGCAGCCTAAATCTTCTAGCGGGGGGTAGAGATACGCAGTATTTT
CDR3 protein: CASSLNLLAGGRDTQYF

clone size: once
D gene: TRBD2
J gene: TRBJ2-5
V gene: TRBV4-2
CDR3 DNA: TGTGCCAGCAGCCAAGTTATGGTGGGAGGGATCGGAGAGACCCAGTACTTC
CDR3 protein: CASSQVMVGGIGETQYF